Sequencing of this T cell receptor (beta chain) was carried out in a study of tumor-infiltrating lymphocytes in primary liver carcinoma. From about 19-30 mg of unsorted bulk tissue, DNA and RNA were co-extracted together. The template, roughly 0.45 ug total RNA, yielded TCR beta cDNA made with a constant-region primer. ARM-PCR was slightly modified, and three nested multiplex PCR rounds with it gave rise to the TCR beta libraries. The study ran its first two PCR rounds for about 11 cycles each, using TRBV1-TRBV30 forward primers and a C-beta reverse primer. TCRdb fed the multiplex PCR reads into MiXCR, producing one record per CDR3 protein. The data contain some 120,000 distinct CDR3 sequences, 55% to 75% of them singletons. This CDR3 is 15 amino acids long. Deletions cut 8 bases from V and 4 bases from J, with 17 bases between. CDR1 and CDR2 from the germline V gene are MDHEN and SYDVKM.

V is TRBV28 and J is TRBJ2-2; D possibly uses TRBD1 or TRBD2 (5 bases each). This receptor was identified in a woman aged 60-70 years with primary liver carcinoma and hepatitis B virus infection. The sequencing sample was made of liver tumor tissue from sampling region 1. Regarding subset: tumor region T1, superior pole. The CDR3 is CASAGGNSFTGELFF. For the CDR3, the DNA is TGTGCCAGCGCTGGGGGTAACTCCTTCACCGGGGAGCTGTTTTTT.